Listed here are 3 T cell receptor beta chains from one sample, sequenced in a study of blood T cell repertoires in COVID-19. Produced via immunoSEQ multiplex PCR; TCRdb's table is partial and in-frame only. The data contain just over 90,000 clones, approximately 86% of them singletons. Input material: peripheral blood. The source is a woman older than 75 with acute or convalescent COVID-19.

V and J are TRBV28 and TRBJ1-5, with a possible D match to TRBD1 (6 bases). This CDR3 spans 17 amino acids. Per the germline V gene, CDR1 is MDHEN and CDR2 is SYDVKM. Trimming stripped 4 bases from V and 0 bases from J, with 16 bases between. CDR3 loop: CASSSAQQGPSNQPQHF. For the CDR3, the DNA is TGTGCCAGCAGTTCAGCCCAACAGGGTCCTAGCAATCAGCCCCAGCATTTT.

The V call is TRBV5-1, the J call TRBJ2-3; 8 bases map to TRBD1. V lost 4 bases, J lost 6 bases, and 7 bases stayed unmatched. Germline V gives CDR1 SGHRS, CDR2 YFSETQ. The CDR3 covers 14 residues. Here the CDR3 reads CASSPGQDTDTQYF. CDR3 in DNA: TGCGCCAGCAGCCCGGGACAGGACACTGATACGCAGTATTTT.

The rearrangement links TRBV28 to TRBJ2-7; D perhaps matches TRBD1 (6 bases). Germline CDR1 is MDHEN and CDR2 is SYDVKM. This CDR3 is 14 amino acids long. With 1 base removed from V and 6 bases from J, the gap between germline ends came to 13 bases. CDR3 sequence: CASSLYNRVAEQYF. In DNA form, the CDR3 reads TGTGCCAGCAGTTTATATAACAGGGTGGCCGAGCAGTACTTC.